Sequencing of this TCR beta chain was carried out in a study of monozygotic twins with inflammatory bowel disease. Making cDNA involved eight separate reactions per sample. The template-switching step introduced UMIs that carried a 6-nucleotide sample barcode. Reanalyzing the 5' RACE reads, TCRdb keeps one entry per CDR3 protein, without DNA. This sample's clone table lists about 300,000 distinct CDR3 sequences. Germline CDR1 reads SGHTA; CDR2 reads FQGNSA. The CDR3 contains 16 residues. The V call is TRBV7-2, the J call TRBJ2-1; checking the TCRdb D call of TRBD2 is not possible without DNA. Sequencing was done on a sample of blood. This clonotype originated in a human donor with ulcerative colitis or Crohn's disease, or a healthy co-twin of an affected twin (not recorded which). CDR3 protein: CASSLLAQITNNEQFF.